This is a list of T cell receptor beta chains from one sample in a study of shared clonotypes between healthy human individuals. The protocol was immunoSEQ multiplex PCR, while the TCRdb copy is restricted to in-frame clones and leaves out a portion. Found here are 2 million to 2.5 million clones, roughly 94% of them singletons; the top ten hold more than 0.95%. The sequenced sample consisted of naive CD8+ T cells sorted from blood. Receptors originate from a young man in good health. CDR3s include the opening cysteine and the closing phenylalanine or tryptophan. A D gene is named only where the DNA matches it firmly. Part of the rows lack a size; the others show once, few, many or a class for expanded clones.

cdr3_nt cdr3_aa v_call cdr3_length d_call clone_size j_call
TGTGCCAGCAGTTTACAGGGACCTTACGAGCAGTACTTC CASSLQGPYEQYF TRBV5-5 13 . . TRBJ2-7
TGTGCCAGCAGCTTACAGCGGGCGTACCAAGAGACCCAGTACTTC CASSLQRAYQETQYF TRBV13 15 . . TRBJ2-5
TGTGCCACCAGCAGAGAAGAGTCCTACGAGCAGTACTTC CATSREESYEQYF TRBV15 13 . . TRBJ2-7
TGTGCCAGCAGTTTACGACGGATCTCTGGAAACACCATATATTTT CASSLRRISGNTIYF TRBV28 15 . . TRBJ1-3
TGCGCCAGCAGCAGCTTACCTGTCGGGCTAGCGGACTACAATGAGCAGTTCTTC CASSSLPVGLADYNEQFF TRBV4-3 18 TRBD2 . TRBJ2-1
TGCGCCAGCAGCCAAGTGAAGGTTATGGATGAGCAGTTCTTC CASSQVKVMDEQFF TRBV4-1 14 . . TRBJ2-1
TGTGCCTGGACGGACAATAACGGGGAGCTGTTTTTT CAWTDNNGELFF TRBV30 12 . . TRBJ2-2
TGTGCCAGCATGGGGCCCGATTATCTTAGCTCCTACGAGCAGTACTTC CASMGPDYLSSYEQYF TRBV7-9 16 . . TRBJ2-7
TGTGCCAGCACCAGAGACTACACGACCTACGAGCAGTACTTC CASTRDYTTYEQYF TRBV6-5 14 . . TRBJ2-7
TGTGCCAGCAGCTTAGGCCAGCTTTACGAGCAGTACTTC CASSLGQLYEQYF TRBV11-3 13 . . TRBJ2-7
TGTGCCAGCGGAGAACTAGCGGGGTCCGATGAGCAGTTCTTC CASGELAGSDEQFF TRBV7-9 14 TRBD2 . TRBJ2-1
TGTGCCAGCAGTTACGACAGCAATCAGCCCCAGCATTTT CASSYDSNQPQHF TRBV6-5 13 . . TRBJ1-5
TGTGCCAGCAGCCCCAGCGTCGGGGGCCTTCACTATGGCTACACCTTC CASSPSVGGLHYGYTF TRBV27 16 . once TRBJ1-2
TGCGCCAGCAGCCAAGATTTGGGGGACGCCTCCTACGAGCAGTACTTC CASSQDLGDASYEQYF TRBV4-1 16 . . TRBJ2-7
TGTGCCAGCTGGGGGACAGGAGGTTATGGCTACACCTTC CASWGTGGYGYTF TRBV6-1 13 TRBD1 . TRBJ1-2
TGTGCCAGCAGGGGCGGGGGAAGTAATTCACCCCTCCACTTT CASRGGGSNSPLHF TRBV25-1 14 . . TRBJ1-6
TGTGCCAGCAGTTCGCTAGGTGACGAGCAGTACTTC CASSSLGDEQYF TRBV27 12 . . TRBJ2-7
TGTGCCAGCAGTCCCTTAGGGACCTACGAGCAGTACTTC CASSPLGTYEQYF TRBV28 13 . . TRBJ2-7
TGTGCCACCAGCAACCGGGACTTCTTAACCGGGGAGCTGTTTTTT CATSNRDFLTGELFF TRBV15 15 . . TRBJ2-2
TGTGCCAGTAGTAGGACCTCTCGCGAGCAGTTCTTC CASSRTSREQFF TRBV19 12 . . TRBJ2-1
TGTGCCAGCAGTTACTCAGAGGGGGCGGGCGGCTACACCTTC CASSYSEGAGGYTF TRBV6-6 14 TRBD1 . TRBJ1-2
TGTGCCAGCAGTTTATATGGCGGGAGATTTAATGAGCAGTTCTTC CASSLYGGRFNEQFF TRBV27 15 TRBD2 . TRBJ2-1
TGTGCCAGCAGTGAATGGCACAGCTCCTATAATTCACCCCTCCACTTT CASSEWHSSYNSPLHF TRBV25-1 16 . . TRBJ1-6
TGTGCCAGCAGCCCTGATAGGGGAGGCGAAAAACTGTTTTTT CASSPDRGGEKLFF TRBV6-5 14 . . TRBJ1-4
TGTGCCAGCAGCTTGGGGCTAGCGGTCGGGGGAGAGACCCAGTACTTC CASSLGLAVGGETQYF TRBV5-6 16 TRBD2 . TRBJ2-5
TGTGCCAGCACTCCCGTCTCACCCCCTGAGGGCGGTTACAATGAGCAGTTCTTC CASTPVSPPEGGYNEQFF TRBV27 18 . . TRBJ2-1
TGTGCCTGGAGTATCGCCCTCTACGAGCAGTACTTC CAWSIALYEQYF TRBV30 12 . . TRBJ2-7
TGTGCCACCGGCGCGGGAGGACCATATTCAAGCTACAATGAGCAGTTCTTC CATGAGGPYSSYNEQFF TRBV15 17 TRBD2 . TRBJ2-1
TGCAGCGTTGTGGGGGGGTCGACCTACGAGCAGTACTTC CSVVGGSTYEQYF TRBV29-1 13 TRBD2 . TRBJ2-7
TGTGCCACCAGCAGAGGGCCCACCGGGACAGAGAGCTACGAGCAGTACTTC CATSRGPTGTESYEQYF TRBV15 17 TRBD1 . TRBJ2-7
TGCGCCAGCAGAACCGGGACAGGCCCCTACGAGCAGTACTTC CASRTGTGPYEQYF TRBV5-1 14 TRBD1 . TRBJ2-7
TGCGCCAGCAGCGGGGGACTAGCGTCCTACGAGCAGTACTTC CASSGGLASYEQYF TRBV5-1 14 TRBD2 . TRBJ2-7
TGTGCCAGCAGCTTGGGGGTAGCTAGCACAGATACGCAGTATTTT CASSLGVASTDTQYF TRBV5-5 15 . . TRBJ2-3
TGTGCCATCACCCAGGGGGCGAGCTATGGCTACACCTTC CAITQGASYGYTF TRBV10-3 13 TRBD1 once TRBJ1-2
TGCAGCGTTGAGACTAGCGGGAGAGTAGATACGCAGTATTTT CSVETSGRVDTQYF TRBV29-1 14 TRBD2 . TRBJ2-3
TGTGCCAGCAGCAAAAGTAGGGAAGGCTATGGCTACACCTTC CASSKSREGYGYTF TRBV28 14 . . TRBJ1-2
TGTGCCAGCAGTGAAGCTTATACACTGCCAGATACGCAGTATTTT CASSEAYTLPDTQYF TRBV6-1 15 . . TRBJ2-3
TGTGCCAGTAGTCTCGGACAGGGCTTAGTGCATCAGCCCCAGCATTTT CASSLGQGLVHQPQHF TRBV19 16 TRBD1 . TRBJ1-5
TGTGCCAGCAGCGGACTAGCAGGCAATGAGCAGTTCTTC CASSGLAGNEQFF TRBV27 13 TRBD2 . TRBJ2-1
TGTGCCATCAGTGAGTCTGGGCCGCATTTAGAATACGAGCAGTACTTC CAISESGPHLEYEQYF TRBV10-3 16 . . TRBJ2-7
TGTGCCAGCAGCTCCCCGACAGGGTCGCAAGAGACCCAGTACTTC CASSSPTGSQETQYF TRBV7-9 15 TRBD1 . TRBJ2-5
TGTGCCAGCAGCCAGGCGCATACCTACGAGCAGTACTTC CASSQAHTYEQYF TRBV5-4 13 . . TRBJ2-7